These T cell receptor beta chains were read from a single sample in a study of beta chain features in type 1 diabetes. TCRdb's copy holds only in-frame clones and misses some; the assay was immunoSEQ multiplex PCR. The sample shows 450,000 or so clones, 11% of them seen only once. The specimen was naive CD4+ T cells from blood. The receptors here all came from a young woman in good health. Each CDR3 is given with its conserved first and last residue. The D gene is left open where the match is weak. Not every row has a clone size; where given, it reads once, few, many or a size class.

>TRBJ2-5|TRBV6-5|.|.
TGTGCCAGCAGAAACGGACCGCAAGAGACCCAGTACTTC
CASRNGPQETQYF
>TRBJ2-4|TRBV28|once|TRBD2
TGTGCCAGCAGTTTAGCGGGACTAGGATCGGGGTTTCGGGCCAAAAACATTCAGTACTTC
CASSLAGLGSGFRAKNIQYF
>TRBJ2-5|TRBV19|.|.
TGTGCCAGTAGTATCTTCGGAGAGACCCAGTACTTC
CASSIFGETQYF
>TRBJ2-5|TRBV27|.|TRBD2
TGTGCCAGCAGCCTAAGACTAGCGGGGGGGCTGCGGACCCAGTACTTC
CASSLRLAGGLRTQYF
>TRBJ1-1|TRBV7-2|few|.
TGTGCCAGCAGCTTGGGCAGGACCACTGAAGCTTTCTTT
CASSLGRTTEAFF
>TRBJ1-5|TRBV5-1|few|.
TGCGCCAGCAGCTTGAGCGGTCCAGAGCCCCAGCATTTT
CASSLSGPEPQHF
>TRBJ2-1|TRBV7-9|few|.
TGTGCCAGCAGCGAAACGCCCCGTTACAATGAGCAGTTCTTC
CASSETPRYNEQFF
>TRBJ1-1|TRBV7-9|few|TRBD1
TGTGCCAGCAGCTTAGATGAGGGGGCCGCAGCTTTCTTT
CASSLDEGAAAFF
>TRBJ2-3|TRBV27|.|.
TGTGCCAGCAGTCCCCCGGGGGCTGATACGCAGTATTTT
CASSPPGADTQYF
>TRBJ2-5|TRBV7-2|.|TRBD2
TGTGCCAGCTCCCGAACGCCTCTAGCGGGGGCCGAGACCCAGTACTTC
CASSRTPLAGAETQYF
>TRBJ2-1|TRBV9|few|.
TGTGCCAGCAGCGTTAGCGGATTCTACAATGAGCAGTTCTTC
CASSVSGFYNEQFF
>TRBJ2-5|TRBV2|few|.
TGTGCCAGCAGTGTCTATGAGACCCAGTACTTC
CASSVYETQYF
>TRBJ1-1|TRBV4-3|few|.
TGCGCCAGCAGCCACTACGGTGAAGCTTTCTTT
CASSHYGEAFF
>TRBJ1-6|TRBV2|few|TRBD1
TGTGCCAGCAGGGACAGGGGAGGTTCACCCCTCCACTTT
CASRDRGGSPLHF
>TRBJ2-3|TRBV5-4|few|.
TGTGCCAGCAGCTGGGTAGGCACAGATACGCAGTATTTT
CASSWVGTDTQYF
>TRBJ2-1|TRBV7-9|.|.
TGTGCCAGCAGCTACCAGAAAAATGAGCAGTTCTTC
CASSYQKNEQFF
>TRBJ2-5|TRBV29-1|.|.
TGCAGCGTTGCCCGGACGTATCAAGAGACCCAGTACTTC
CSVARTYQETQYF
>TRBJ2-5|TRBV30|.|.
TGTGCCTGGAGTGTAGCCCGGCCCGGGACCCAGTACTTC
CAWSVARPGTQYF
>TRBJ1-5|TRBV30|few|.
TGTGCCTGGAGTCCGGTACTGGACGCGTTAGGCAATCAGCCCCAGCATTTT
CAWSPVLDALGNQPQHF
>TRBJ2-1|TRBV5-1|.|.
TGCGCCAGCAGCCGCACGGCTGCTAATGAGCAGTTCTTC
CASSRTAANEQFF
>TRBJ2-5|TRBV30|.|.
TGTGCCTGGAGGTTCTTGGGGGCAGGGTTTCACTTC
CAWRFLGAGFHF
>TRBJ2-2|TRBV2|few|.
TGTGCCAGCAGTGAACGGAGATCCGCCGGGGAGCTGTTTTTT
CASSERRSAGELFF
>TRBJ1-3|TRBV7-8|few|.
TGTGCCAGCAGCTTAAGGGCAGACCGTTCTGGAAACACCATATATTTT
CASSLRADRSGNTIYF
>TRBJ2-1|TRBV9|.|.
TGTGCCAGCAGCTCCCGGGCTACCCAGGGGAGGAATGAGCAGTTCTTC
CASSSRATQGRNEQFF
>TRBJ1-5|TRBV15|few|.
TGTGCCACCAGCAGAGAGGTGGGTGGGGATCAGCCCCAGCATTTT
CATSREVGGDQPQHF
>TRBJ2-5|TRBV4-2|.|.
TGTGCCAGCAGCCAAGGCGGGTTAGCGATAAACCAAGAGACCCAGTACTTC
CASSQGGLAINQETQYF
>TRBJ2-3|TRBV9|.|TRBD1
TGTGCCAGCAGCAGGACGTCAAGACAGGGGGCAGGAGATACGCAGTATTTT
CASSRTSRQGAGDTQYF
>TRBJ2-3|TRBV7-8|.|.
TGTGCCAGCAGGCTCGATGGAGATACGCAGTATTTT
CASRLDGDTQYF
>TRBJ2-1|TRBV2|few|.
TGTGCCAGCAGTGCTAGCCATGAGCAGTTCTTC
CASSASHEQFF
>TRBJ2-1|TRBV7-9|.|.
TGTGCCAGCAGCCCGGGAACGGGGGTATTGCGGGTCAATGAGCAGTTCTTC
CASSPGTGVLRVNEQFF
>TRBJ2-7|TRBV30|few|.
TGTGCCTGCAAGCAGGGAGTAGTCTTTGGATCTCGCGTTGACGCGCAGTACTTC
CACKQGVVFGSRVDAQYF
>TRBJ1-1|TRBV7-3|.|.
TGTGCCAGCAGCTTACAGGCAGGGGACACTGAAGCTTTCTTT
CASSLQAGDTEAFF
>TRBJ2-3|TRBV20-1|few|.
TGCAGTGCTAGGAACACAGATACGCAGTATTTT
CSARNTDTQYF
>TRBJ2-1|TRBV4-3|.|TRBD1
TGCGCCAGCAGCTCACTCCGGGACAGGGCAAATGAGCAGTTCTTC
CASSSLRDRANEQFF
>TRBJ2-6|TRBV18|.|.
TGTGCCAGCTCACCTAGCAACTCTGGGGCCAACGTCCTGACTTTC
CASSPSNSGANVLTF
>TRBJ2-5|TRBV7-2|.|TRBD2
TGTGCCAGCAGCTTAAGTCTTCGCGGGGGTGGGGAGACCCAGTACTTC
CASSLSLRGGGETQYF
>TRBJ2-3|TRBV5-1|.|.
TGCGCCAGCAGCTTGGAGGCAGGGGAGGATACGCAGTATTTT
CASSLEAGEDTQYF
>TRBJ2-1|TRBV9|few|TRBD2
TGTGCCAGCAGCGCAAGCGGGAGCTCCTACAATGAGCAGTTCTTC
CASSASGSSYNEQFF
>TRBJ2-3|TRBV29-1|few|TRBD2
TGCAGCGTTGGACTAGCGGGGAGAGGTGATACGCAGTATTTT
CSVGLAGRGDTQYF
>TRBJ1-1|TRBV29-1|few|TRBD1
TGCAGCGTCTACAGGGGAGGCACTGAAGCTTTCTTT
CSVYRGGTEAFF
>TRBJ1-1|TRBV18|few|TRBD1
TGTGCCAGCTCCCACGGACAGGGTAACACTGAAGCTTTCTTT
CASSHGQGNTEAFF
>TRBJ2-2|TRBV9|few|.
TGTGCCAGCAAATTCGGGGTTAACACCGGGGAGCTGTTTTTT
CASKFGVNTGELFF
>TRBJ2-3|TRBV7-9|.|.
TGTGCCAGCATTCGGGGTCCTAGCACAGATACGCAGTATTTT
CASIRGPSTDTQYF
>TRBJ2-5|TRBV6-1|few|.
TGTGCCAGCACAGATTGGCGGCTCCAAGAGACCCAGTACTTC
CASTDWRLQETQYF
>TRBJ2-7|TRBV10-3|few|TRBD1
TGTGCCATCTCCGGACAGGCCTACGAGCAGTACTTC
CAISGQAYEQYF
>TRBJ2-5|TRBV5-1|.|TRBD2
TGCGCCAGCAGCCAAGCGGGAGGGGAAGAGACCCAGTACTTC
CASSQAGGEETQYF
>TRBJ1-4|TRBV4-3|.|TRBD1
TGCGCCAGCAGCCCCCAGGACAGGGCCGGCGAAAAACTGTTTTTT
CASSPQDRAGEKLFF